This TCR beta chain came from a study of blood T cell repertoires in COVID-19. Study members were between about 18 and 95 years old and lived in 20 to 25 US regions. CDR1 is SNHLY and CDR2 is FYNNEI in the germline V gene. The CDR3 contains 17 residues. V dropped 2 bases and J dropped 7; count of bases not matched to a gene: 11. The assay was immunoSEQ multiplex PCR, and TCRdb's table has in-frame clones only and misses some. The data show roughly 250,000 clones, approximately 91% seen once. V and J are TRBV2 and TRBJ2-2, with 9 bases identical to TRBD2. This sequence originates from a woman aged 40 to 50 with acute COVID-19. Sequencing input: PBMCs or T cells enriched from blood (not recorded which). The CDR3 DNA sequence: TGTGCCAGCAGTGAACCTAGCGGGGCCCATCTGAGCGGGGAGCTGTTTTTT. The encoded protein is CASSEPSGAHLSGELFF.